The subject of this entry is one T cell receptor (beta chain). These data originate in a study of T cell changes during pregnancy in multiple sclerosis. V was clipped by 3 bases and J by 5 bases; unmatched bases: 8. In germline, CDR1 is KGHSH, CDR2 LQKENI. This CDR3 is 16 amino acids long. Using immunoSEQ multiplex PCR, the repertoire was profiled, and TCRdb retains in-frame clones only, with some absent. The sample gives 40,000 or so clones, approximately 90% of which show up once; about 0.4% is in the top ten. This TCR derives from a female donor with multiple sclerosis, enrolled in a pregnancy study. The V call is TRBV18, the J call TRBJ2-3; 10 positions agree with TRBD1. This specimen was CD4+ T cells from peripheral blood mononuclear cells, taken in the third trimester of pregnancy. The CDR3 protein is CASSPGQGFPRDTQYF. CDR3 DNA: TGTGCCAGCTCACCGGGACAGGGGTTCCCGAGAGATACGCAGTATTTT.